The 12 T cell receptor beta chains below were found in one sample sequenced in a study of CD8 T cells in ankylosing spondylitis. TCRdb re-derived calls from the 5' RACE reads in MiXCR, one entry per CDR3 protein. The data contain around 300,000 distinct CDR3 sequences, about 15% of them seen just once; the ten biggest clones take up 1.1%. The sequenced sample consisted of blood, either unsorted or a sorted T cell fraction (not recorded which). These receptor sequences come from a male donor with ankylosing spondylitis or in good health (not recorded which).

This clonotype was seen repeatedly, ten times or more. The V and J genes are TRBV24-1 and TRBJ2-1; weak D call: TRBD2 (5 bases). The CDR3 has 15 residues. Per germline, CDR1 KGHDR and CDR2 SFDVKD. Trimming removed 3 bases at V and 2 bases at J, with 10 bases between. The DNA of the CDR3 is TGTGCCACCAGTGATACTAGTACAGCCTACAATGAGCAGTTCTTC. The encoded protein is CATSDTSTAYNEQFF.

The rearrangement joins TRBV5-1 to TRBJ2-5; possibly TRBD1 or TRBD2 for D (5 bases each). V gave up 3 bases and J gave up 4 bases, with 19 bases separating them. CDR1 and CDR2 from the germline V gene are SGHRS and YFSETQ. This CDR3 spans 16 amino acids. CDR3 sequence (DNA): TGCGCCAGCAGCTCCGGGACCGGGACCATGGGAGAGACCCAGTACTTC. As protein: CASSSGTGTMGETQYF.

This clonotype was counted ten times or more. The genes are TRBV27 and TRBJ2-1; D is possibly TRBD1 (6 bases). The germline V and J ends were trimmed by 5 bases and 7 bases, with 21 bases remaining between them. The CDR3 length is 16 residues. Germline loops: CDR1 MNHEY, CDR2 SMNVEV (reference sequence). In DNA form, the CDR3 reads TGTGCCAGCAGTCCGGACAGTTATCCCCTATCGAATGAGCAGTTCTTC. It codes for CASSPDSYPLSNEQFF.

This clonotype was detected only a few times. The chain has TRBV14 and TRBJ2-1; D remains unclear. The germline CDR1 and CDR2 sequences are SGHDN and FVKESK. V lost 4 bases and J lost 9, with 13 bases in between. This CDR3 spans 13 amino acids. CDR3 in DNA: TGTGCCAGCAGCCCCCTGCTTGGCACTGAGCAGTTCTTC. Translation gives CASSPLLGTEQFF.

A few counts support this clonotype. The chain combines TRBV29-1 with TRBJ2-4; D is unresolved. The CDR3 spans 13 residues. Trimming cost V 4 bases and J 0 bases, with 7 bases left between them. Per germline, CDR1 SQVTM and CDR2 ANQGSEA. Here the CDR3 reads CSVVSLAKNIQYF. The DNA of the CDR3 is TGCAGCGTTGTCAGTCTAGCCAAAAACATTCAGTACTTC.

Only a few counts were recorded for this clonotype. The chain is built from TRBV15 and TRBJ1-2; a possible D gene is TRBD1 (6 bases). The CDR3 is made up of 12 amino acids. Germline V CDR1 and CDR2: LNHNV, YYDKDF (reference sequence). V lost 6 bases and J 4 bases, leaving 9 bases between the germline ends. CDR3 sequence (DNA): TGTGCCACCAGTACAGGGTTCTATGGCTACACCTTC. As protein: CATSTGFYGYTF.

This chain connects TRBV12-3 or TRBV12-4 to TRBJ2-1, with TRBD2 matching 16 bases. This CDR3 comprises 19 residues. J was trimmed by 3 bases and V by 10 bases; bases with no gene match: 15. CDR3 nucleotide sequence: TGTGCCATCAGCCCCCGGGGACTAGCGGGAGGGCAACTCTACAATGAGCAGTTCTTC. Translated: CAISPRGLAGGQLYNEQFF.

The chain uses TRBV6-5 and TRBJ1-1; D gene unclear. The V end lost 4 bases, the J end lost 11 bases, and 17 bases lay between the germline ends. Germline V gene lookup returns CDR1 MNHEY and CDR2 SVGAGI. The CDR3 is made up of 13 amino acids. The DNA of the CDR3 is TGTGCCAGCAGTTCCCTGGACGGGTTGCGGGCTTTCTTT. Residues: CASSSLDGLRAFF.

This clonotype was seen repeatedly, ten times or more. The chain combines TRBV4-1 with TRBJ2-2, with D perhaps matching TRBD1 or TRBD2 (5 bases each). The CDR3 runs to 15 residues. Trimming stripped 3 bases from V and 2 bases from J, with 10 bases between. Germline lookup yields CDR1 MGHRA and CDR2 YSYEKL. For the CDR3, the DNA is TGCGCCAGCAGCCATGCCGGGACCAACACCGGGGAGCTGTTTTTT. It is translated as CASSHAGTNTGELFF.

For the CDR3, the DNA is TGCAGCGTTGAAGATCCAGGGATCCAACCCCGAGGAGCTTTCTTT. Its protein is CSVEDPGIQPRGAFF. This chain uses TRBV29-1 with TRBJ1-1; D possibly corresponds to TRBD1 (5 bases). Per germline, CDR1 SQVTM and CDR2 ANQGSEA. This CDR3 is 15 amino acids long. V lost 0 bases and J 10 bases, leaving 21 bases between the germline ends.

This clonotype was seen more than once but under ten times. This chain joins TRBV3-1 and TRBJ2-1; tentative D call: TRBD2 (6 bases). The CDR3 extends over 17 amino acids. Germline lookup yields CDR1 LGHDT and CDR2 YNNKEL (reference sequence). Trimming shortened V by 5 bases and J by 0 bases, and 17 bases separated the two germline ends. The CDR3 region has the DNA TGTGCCAGCAGCGCCGGGGGTAGCGAGAGCTCCTACAATGAGCAGTTCTTC. Translating gives CASSAGGSESSYNEQFF.

The chain combines TRBV5-1 with TRBJ2-6, with 8 positions matching TRBD2. The CDR3 is 18 residues long. From germline, CDR1 is SGHRS and CDR2 YFSETQ. V dropped 2 bases and J dropped 0; count of bases not matched to a gene: 7. CDR3 sequence: CASSFGTSGYSGANVLTF. The CDR3 DNA reads TGCGCCAGCAGCTTTGGTACTAGCGGATACTCTGGGGCCAACGTCCTGACTTTC.